The 8 T cell receptor beta chains reported below all come from one sample, sequenced in a study of cytomegalovirus exposure and HLA in healthy donors. The PCR was carried out with 60 Vbeta primers and 13 Jbeta primers. Assay: immunoSEQ multiplex PCR; the TCRdb copy retains only in-frame clones and omits some. The top ten clones hold approximately 1.9% of a sample with some 150,000 clones, approximately 84% of them seen once. The sequenced sample was PBMCs. These receptor sequences come from a woman aged 40 to 50 in good health and CMV-seronegative.

The V gene is TRBV6-5, the J gene TRBJ2-1; 12 nucleotides match TRBD2. The trim removed 2 bases at V and 9 bases at J, leaving 8 bases unmatched. The germline CDR1 and CDR2 sequences are MNHEY and SVGAGI. The CDR3 consists of 16 residues. CDR3 coding DNA: TGTGCCAGCAGTTACGACCTAGCGGGAGGGGGGGGTGAGCAGTTCTTC. Translated: CASSYDLAGGGGEQFF.

The J gene is TRBJ1-2, the V gene TRBV6-1; TRBD1 matches 9 bases. This CDR3 is built from 15 residues. Germline-derived CDR1 and CDR2 are MNHNS and SASEGT. With 7 bases clipped from V and 4 bases from J, the junction kept 10 bases outside the gene matches. The CDR3: CASIPGQGRGYGYTF. The CDR3, as DNA: TGTGCCAGCATTCCGGGACAGGGACGGGGCTATGGCTACACCTTC.

This sequence joins TRBV9 and TRBJ2-5; 8 bases fit TRBD1. CDR1 SGDLS and CDR2 YYNGEE come from the germline V gene. This CDR3 spans 16 amino acids. With 1 base clipped from V and 3 bases from J, the junction kept 8 bases outside the gene matches. The CDR3 region has the DNA TGTGCCAGCAGCGTATTTGACAGGGGTCAAAAAGAGACCCAGTACTTC. Amino acids: CASSVFDRGQKETQYF.

The chain joins TRBV7-3 to TRBJ2-7; 10 nucleotides agree with TRBD2. The CDR3 contains 15 residues. Germline loops: CDR1 SGHTA, CDR2 FQGTGA. Trimming took 5 bases from V and 3 from J; bases not matched to a gene: 7. The CDR3 loop is CASSPGLAAYYEQYF. CDR3 DNA sequence: TGTGCCAGCAGCCCCGGACTAGCGGCCTACTACGAGCAGTACTTC. Complete variable domain (other parts from reference TRBV7-3 and TRBJ2-7): GAGVSQTPSNKVTEKGKYVELRCDPISGHTALYWYRQSLGQGPEFLIYFQGTGAADDSGLPNDRFFAVRPEGSVSTLKIQRTERGDSAVYLCASSPGLAAYYEQYFGPGTRLTVT.

This clone appeared once. The V gene is TRBV10-3, the J gene TRBJ2-2; 8 bases match TRBD1. CDR1 and CDR2 from the germline V gene are ENHRY and SYGVKD. V trimming: 7 bases; J trimming: 3 bases; junction bases outside the gene matches: 4. The length of the CDR3 is 14 residues. In nucleotides, the CDR3 is TGTGCCATCAAACCGGGACAGGACACCGGGGAGCTGTTTTTT. This encodes CAIKPGQDTGELFF.

This clone was seen a few times. V gene TRBV18 combines with J gene TRBJ2-1, with unresolved D. The germline V gene encodes CDR1 KGHSH and CDR2 LQKENI. The V end lost 3 bases, the J end lost 7 bases, and 19 bases lay between the germline ends. This CDR3 spans 16 amino acids. The CDR3 DNA follows: TGTGCCAGCTCACCGGCGGTTACGTGGATGAGGAATGAGCAGTTCTTC. Its translation is CASSPAVTWMRNEQFF.

This rearrangement joins TRBV6-5 to TRBJ1-1; 7 nucleotides match TRBD1. This CDR3 contains 13 residues. V shed 10 bases, J shed 2 bases, and the junction held 7 bases outside the gene matches. Germline V gene lookup returns CDR1 MNHEY and CDR2 SVGAGI. The CDR3 loop is CATHRGGNTEAFF. As DNA, the CDR3 is TGTGCCACACACAGGGGAGGAAACACTGAAGCTTTCTTT.

This clone was picked up one time. The chain has TRBV6-5 and TRBJ2-2, with D maybe TRBD2 (6 bases). The CDR3 totals 15 residues. V lost 3 bases, J lost 7 bases, and 15 bases lay in between. Germline lookup yields CDR1 MNHEY and CDR2 SVGAGI. The CDR3: CASSYYREAHGELFF. The CDR3 region has the DNA TGTGCCAGCAGTTATTATAGGGAGGCACACGGGGAGCTGTTTTTT.